A selection of T cell receptor beta chains follows, all from one sample in a study of shared clonotypes between healthy human individuals. Using immunoSEQ multiplex PCR, the repertoire was profiled, and TCRdb retains in-frame clones only, with some absent. The sample carries a few million clones, nearly 97% recorded once. The specimen was naive CD4+ T cells sorted from blood. These receptors were obtained from a man younger than 30 in good health. Both conserved end residues are part of each CDR3. A D gene is named only where the DNA matches it firmly. Rows may omit the clone size; those that give it use once, few, many or a size class.

CDR3nt,CDR3aa,v_gene,d_gene,abundance,j_gene
TGTGCCAGCAGGCGCACAGGAAGCACAGATACGCAGTATTTT,CASRRTGSTDTQYF,TRBV6-1,NA,NA,TRBJ2-3
TGCGCCAGCAGCCAAGACAGAGACTCCTACTCTGGAAACACCATATATTTT,CASSQDRDSYSGNTIYF,TRBV4-1,NA,NA,TRBJ1-3
TGTGCCAGCAGCTGGGACATCCGGGGGACTGAAGCTTTCTTT,CASSWDIRGTEAFF,TRBV5-5,NA,NA,TRBJ1-1
TGTGCCAGTAGTGGGGGACAGGGCAACACTGAAGCTTTCTTT,CASSGGQGNTEAFF,TRBV19,TRBD1,NA,TRBJ1-1
TGCGCCAGCAGTGTACAGGTACCCGCGGGTGAGCAGTTCTTC,CASSVQVPAGEQFF,TRBV10-1,NA,NA,TRBJ2-1
TGTGCCAGCTCACCCAGACTAGTGGGGGAGACCCAGTACTTC,CASSPRLVGETQYF,TRBV18,NA,NA,TRBJ2-5
TGTGCCAGCTATACCCGGGGGGGCTTCAATGAGCAGTTCTTC,CASYTRGGFNEQFF,TRBV6-5,TRBD2,NA,TRBJ2-1
TGCGCCAGCAGCTTGAGGGGGGACTATGGCTACACCTTC,CASSLRGDYGYTF,TRBV5-1,NA,NA,TRBJ1-2
TGCGCCAGCAGCTTGGCGGGGGCCAGCACAGATACGCAGTATTTT,CASSLAGASTDTQYF,TRBV5-1,NA,NA,TRBJ2-3
TGTGCCTGGAGTGTAACGGGGCAGCCCCAGCATTTT,CAWSVTGQPQHF,TRBV30,NA,NA,TRBJ1-5
TGTGCCAGCAGCTTACCCGGGGGAAGAACTACCGGGGAGCTGTTTTTT,CASSLPGGRTTGELFF,TRBV7-2,NA,NA,TRBJ2-2
TGCGCCAGCAGCCTAGGACAGGGGCAAGAGACCCAGTACTTC,CASSLGQGQETQYF,TRBV5-1,TRBD1,NA,TRBJ2-5
TGTGCCAGCTCACCACCGGGACAGCATAATTCACCCCTCCACTTT,CASSPPGQHNSPLHF,TRBV18,TRBD1,NA,TRBJ1-6
TGCGCCAGCAGTGTGGGGCAGTTAGTCAGGGAGCAGTACTTC,CASSVGQLVREQYF,TRBV10-2,NA,NA,TRBJ2-7
TGCGCCAGCAGCACCCGGACTCTAGGTTTGGATAATTCACCCCTCCACTTT,CASSTRTLGLDNSPLHF,TRBV4-1,NA,NA,TRBJ1-6
TGTGCCAGCAGTAAATCGACAGGCGGTGAAGCTTTCTTT,CASSKSTGGEAFF,TRBV28,NA,NA,TRBJ1-1
TGTGCCAGCAGTCCCCGGACTAGCGGGGGGGGCACAGATACGCAGTATTTT,CASSPRTSGGGTDTQYF,TRBV27,TRBD2,NA,TRBJ2-3
TGCAGCGTTGCCCCCAGGGTTCACACTGAAGCTTTCTTT,CSVAPRVHTEAFF,TRBV29-1,NA,NA,TRBJ1-1
TGTGCCAGCAGCTTGGGACAGGGGTGGGTTCAGCCCCAGCATTTT,CASSLGQGWVQPQHF,TRBV5-8,TRBD1,NA,TRBJ1-5
TGTGCCAGCAGATTACTGGACCTTAGCTCCTACAATGAGCAGTTCTTC,CASRLLDLSSYNEQFF,TRBV6-6,NA,NA,TRBJ2-1
TGTGCCAGCAGCCCCAGCGGCAATCAGCCCCAGCATTTT,CASSPSGNQPQHF,TRBV7-9,NA,NA,TRBJ1-5
TGTGCCACCAATCCGCTTCTGTGGGGGAATGAGAAAGATACGCAGTATTTT,CATNPLLWGNEKDTQYF,TRBV2,NA,few,TRBJ2-3
TGTGCCAGCAGTGAAACATGGGGGCAGAACTATGGCTACACCTTC,CASSETWGQNYGYTF,TRBV6-1,NA,NA,TRBJ1-2
TGTGCCAGCAGTTTATCCCAATCCTACGAGCAGTACTTC,CASSLSQSYEQYF,TRBV6-6,NA,NA,TRBJ2-7
TGTGCCAGCAGCTTAGGAGCCTCGGGAGGGAATGAGCAGTTCTTC,CASSLGASGGNEQFF,TRBV7-9,TRBD2,NA,TRBJ2-1
TGTGCCAGCAGTTACTCAGGGGGCAATCAGCCCCAGCATTTT,CASSYSGGNQPQHF,TRBV6-6,NA,NA,TRBJ1-5
TGTGCCAGCAGTTTATCCTCGAGGGACAGGGGGTACCAGCCCCAGCATTTT,CASSLSSRDRGYQPQHF,TRBV28,TRBD1,NA,TRBJ1-5
TGTGCCAGCAGCTTGTCGCGGGGGGGTATGCACGAGACCCAGTACTTC,CASSLSRGGMHETQYF,TRBV5-4,TRBD2,NA,TRBJ2-5
TGTGCCACCAGCATCGGGGGAGGGGCCAAGACAGGGCTCTACGAGCAGTACTTC,CATSIGGGAKTGLYEQYF,TRBV15,NA,NA,TRBJ2-7
TGTGCCAGCAGCGTAGATGAGGGGGATAATTCACCCCTCCACTTT,CASSVDEGDNSPLHF,TRBV9,NA,NA,TRBJ1-6
TGCGCCAGCAGCTCCGGACAGGGTTCCGAGACCCAGTACTTC,CASSSGQGSETQYF,TRBV5-1,TRBD1,NA,TRBJ2-5
TGTGCCAGCAGCCTGGGACAGACTAATGAAAAACTGTTTTTT,CASSLGQTNEKLFF,TRBV5-8,TRBD1,NA,TRBJ1-4
TGCGCCAGCAGAGGAACTAGCGGGATGCTCCAAGAGACCCAGTACTTC,CASRGTSGMLQETQYF,TRBV5-1,TRBD2,NA,TRBJ2-5
TGTGCCAGCAGTTTAATCCCGATTATCAGTCGGGAGACCCAGTACTTC,CASSLIPIISRETQYF,TRBV28,NA,once,TRBJ2-5
TGTGCCAGCAGCGCCCGACTAGCAGCTCGCTACAATGAGCAGTTCTTC,CASSARLAARYNEQFF,TRBV9,TRBD2,NA,TRBJ2-1
TGTGCCAGCAAAACGGGTTACCGGGAGACCCAGTACTTC,CASKTGYRETQYF,TRBV2,NA,NA,TRBJ2-5
TGTGCCAGCAGTGAATATAACAGGAGTAACTATGGCTACACCTTC,CASSEYNRSNYGYTF,TRBV25-1,NA,NA,TRBJ1-2
TGCGCCAGCAGCTTGGGACTAGCGGGAGGAGCTACAGATACGCAGTATTTT,CASSLGLAGGATDTQYF,TRBV5-1,TRBD2,NA,TRBJ2-3
TGTGCCAGCAGCAATGGACAGCCGGCCACTGAAGCTTTCTTT,CASSNGQPATEAFF,TRBV9,NA,NA,TRBJ1-1
TGTGCCAGCAGCTTAGCGCACGGTCCCTACAATGAGCAGTTCTTC,CASSLAHGPYNEQFF,TRBV7-2,NA,once,TRBJ2-1
TGTGCCAGCAGCGTGGGGCCAGGCATTGAGAGGAATTCACCCCTCCACTTT,CASSVGPGIERNSPLHF,TRBV9,NA,NA,TRBJ1-6
TGCAGCGTTGATGGCCTAGCCAACACAGATACGCAGTATTTT,CSVDGLANTDTQYF,TRBV29-1,NA,NA,TRBJ2-3
TGTGCCAGTAGTGCCAAGGACAGGGGGTTGAACACTGAAGCTTTCTTT,CASSAKDRGLNTEAFF,TRBV19,TRBD1,NA,TRBJ1-1
TGCGCCAGCAGCCCGGACAGGCTCGGTCAGCCCCAGCATTTT,CASSPDRLGQPQHF,TRBV5-1,TRBD1,NA,TRBJ1-5
TGTGCCAGCAGGGGGGAGGGTACTTCACCCCTCCACTTT,CASRGEGTSPLHF,TRBV6-5,NA,NA,TRBJ1-6
TGTGCCAGCAGTCCTGTAGGGGCCAACCCCTCTCGGGAGCAGTACTTC,CASSPVGANPSREQYF,TRBV6-6,NA,NA,TRBJ2-7
TGTGCCTCAGGAGGGCAGATCCTCTATGGCTACACCTTC,CASGGQILYGYTF,TRBV10-3,NA,NA,TRBJ1-2
TGCGCCAGCAGCTTAAACTTTGGGGCTGAAGCTTTCTTT,CASSLNFGAEAFF,TRBV5-1,NA,NA,TRBJ1-1
TGTGCCAGCAGACTGGGCTCCTCTGAAGCTTTCTTT,CASRLGSSEAFF,TRBV27,NA,NA,TRBJ1-1
TGTGCCAGCAGCCCGGCTGACACTACCGCGTTAAACTATGGCTACACCTTC,CASSPADTTALNYGYTF,TRBV27,NA,once,TRBJ1-2